This T cell receptor (beta chain) was captured by sequencing in a study of identical twins. Study-level points and caveats: Because invariant MAIT and iNKT cells could be present, zero-insertion analyses could be partly confounded. Excess sharing by twins proved weaker in beta out-of-frame sequences.

The CDR3 sequence is 12 residues long. Trimming at V came to 6 bases and at J to 8 bases, leaving 6 bases not matched to a gene. In germline, CDR1 is MNHEY, CDR2 SMNVEV (reference sequence). As to this clonotype: Its antigen is undetermined.

TCRdb used MiXCR to reprocess the 5' RACE reads, holding one entry per CDR3 protein. This table has fewer than 450,000 distinct CDR3 sequences, 8.5% to 10% appearing once. The sequence was obtained from a woman between 50 and 59 years old in good health. The specimen sequenced was naive T cells sorted from blood. This chain uses TRBV27 with TRBJ1-2; 7 positions match TRBD1. CDR3 region: CASRGGAVGYTF. The DNA for the CDR3 is TGTGCCAGCAGAGGGGGCGCGGTGGGCTACACCTTC.